Shown below are 27 T cell receptor beta chains from a single sample sequenced in a study of glioma-infiltrating T cells. The iRepertoire nested amplicon-rescue multiplex PCR amplified TCR alpha and beta CDR3s from RNA. TCRdb used MiXCR to reprocess the multiplex PCR reads, holding one entry per CDR3 protein. Among 100,000 to 150,000 distinct CDR3 sequences, about 23% were seen once, and the ten largest hold roughly 15%. Sequencing was done on a sample of glioma tissue, nonneoplastic brain tissue, or PBMCs (not recorded which). The receptor set was obtained from a human donor with low-grade glioma or glioblastoma, undergoing nonglioma brain surgery, or in good health (not recorded which).

This clonotype was observed many times. The CDR3 carries no conserved terminal phenylalanine or tryptophan, so it likely arises from a read error. No DNA is shown, since the ends of the CDR3 on it are uncertain; the CDR3 is the one TCRdb lists. The chain joins TRBV28 to TRBJ2-7. Germline CDR1 is MDHEN and CDR2 is SYDVKM. The CDR3 is 8 residues long, ends included. CDR3 in amino acids: CASSLWAY.

This clonotype was seen many times. The rearrangement joins TRBV4-3 to TRBJ1-6; D unclear. CDR3 size: 16 residues. V dropped 0 bases and J dropped 6 bases, with 12 bases sitting between them. Germline CDR1 and CDR2: LGHNA and YSLEER. CDR3 protein: CASSQDSRVSNSPLHF. In DNA, the CDR3 is TGCGCCAGCAGCCAAGATAGTCGGGTTTCTAATTCACCCCTCCACTTT.

This clonotype was observed at least ten times. This could be a read error, since a much larger clone is one nucleotide away. The genes are TRBV6-1 and TRBJ2-7; tentative D call: TRBD2 (5 bases). Germline V lookup: CDR1 MNHNS, CDR2 SASEGT. The CDR3 spans 10 residues. CDR3 DNA: TGTACCAGCAGCTCGGGGAAGCAGTACTTC. Its protein product is CTSSSGKQYF.

This clonotype was seen ten or more times. In nucleotides, the CDR3 is TGTGCCAGCAGTTACGTGGGAATCGGGTACAATGAGCAGTTCTTC. Its protein is CASSYVGIGYNEQFF. The V gene is TRBV6-6, the J gene TRBJ2-1; D is unclear. The CDR3 runs 15 residues. Germline values: CDR1 MNHNY, CDR2 SVGAGI (reference sequence). Trimming cost V 2 bases and J 4 bases, with 12 bases left between them.

This clonotype was picked up a small number of times. V usage is TRBV19 and J usage is TRBJ2-3; TRBD1 aligns across 8 bases. The germline V gene has CDR1 LNHDA and CDR2 SQIVND (reference sequence). The CDR3 totals 13 residues. V shed 7 bases and J 4 bases; nucleotides not matched to a gene: 4. This CDR3 is CASTSQGADTQYF. CDR3 DNA sequence: TGTGCCAGTACCTCACAGGGGGCAGATACGCAGTATTTT.

This clonotype came up a few times. A much larger clonotype is one base distant, so this may be a read error. The J gene is TRBJ2-3, the V gene TRBV7-9; TRBD1 or TRBD2 may be the D gene (6 bases each). Trimming stripped 8 bases from V and 6 bases from J, with 15 bases between. The V gene's germline CDR1 is SEHNR and CDR2 FQNEAQ (reference sequence). The CDR3 loop spans 13 amino acids. Here the CDR3 DNA reads TGTGCCAGCCGCCCTCAGGGGAGGGATACGCAGTATTTT. Protein: CASRPQGRDTQYF. Together with reference TRBV7-9 and TRBJ2-3, the CDR3 gives the full variable domain: DTGVSQNPRHKITKRGQNVTFRCDPISEHNRLYWYRQTLGQGPEFLTYFQNEAQLEKSRLLSDRFSAERPKGSFSTLEIQRTEQGDSAMYLCASRPQGRDTQYFGPGTRLTVL.

Concerning this clonotype: A single base separates this from a much larger clone, so it may be a read error. The chain is built from TRBV2 and TRBJ2-2; no clear D gene. The V end was cut by 8 bases, the J end by 4 bases, with 11 bases between. The CDR3 is 13 residues long. Germline loops: CDR1 SNHLY, CDR2 FYNNEI. The CDR3 protein is CASVEGGTGELFF. In DNA form, the CDR3 reads TGTGCCAGCGTGGAAGGTGGCACCGGGGAGCTGTTTTTT. Supplemented by reference TRBV2 and TRBJ2-2, the full variable domain reads EPEVTQTPSHQVTQMGQEVILRCVPISNHLYFYWYRQILGQKVEFLVSFYNNEISEKSEIFDDQFSVERPDGSNFTLKIRSTKLEDSAMYFCASVEGGTGELFFGEGSRLTVL.

This clonotype was counted ten times or more. A read error may account for a junction end that differs from germline. The chain is built from TRBV12-3 or TRBV12-4 and TRBJ1-2; 7 bases match TRBD1. CDR3 length equals 13 residues. The CDR3 DNA is TGTGCCAGCAGATTAGTCCGGGACAGCCACTACACCTTC. It specifies CASRLVRDSHYTF.

This clonotype has just one count. A much larger clone differs from this one at a single base, so this may be a read error. V usage is TRBV4-1 and J usage is TRBJ1-2, with D possibly TRBD1 on 6 matching bases. The germline V gene encodes CDR1 MGHRA and CDR2 YSYEKL. The CDR3 contains 14 residues. CDR3 sequence: CASSQVTGSYGCTF. DNA of the CDR3: TGCGCCAGCAGCCAAGTAACAGGGAGCTATGGCTGCACCTTC.

This clonotype has at least ten counts. The gene calls are TRBV20-1 and TRBJ1-2, with a weak D call TRBD1 (5 bases). The germline V gene encodes CDR1 DFQATT and CDR2 SNEGSKA (reference sequence). Trimming removed 2 bases from V and 6 bases from J, with 16 bases in between. The CDR3 covers 14 residues. The CDR3 reads CSARSRQGAHGYTF. Written as DNA, the CDR3 is TGCAGTGCTAGATCGCGGCAGGGTGCACATGGCTACACCTTC.

The chain couples TRBV3-1 to TRBJ1-1; D is unresolved. V lost 0 bases to trimming and J lost 9 bases, with 14 bases between them. Germline CDR1 reads LGHDT; CDR2 reads YNNKEL (reference sequence). This CDR3 spans 14 amino acids. CDR3 in DNA: TGTGCCAGCAGCCAAGATCGAGCGTCAGCTAAAGCTTTCTTT. Translating gives CASSQDRASAKAFF.

V usage is TRBV30 and J usage is TRBJ1-1; D perhaps matches TRBD1 (6 bases). The CDR3 length is 11 residues. Germline V lookup: CDR1 GTSNPN, CDR2 SVGIG (reference sequence). V was clipped by 3 bases and J by 8 bases, with 10 bases between them. For the CDR3, the DNA is TGTGCCTGGAGCCGGACAGCCGAAGCTTTCTTT. Amino acids: CAWSRTAEAFF. The entire variable domain, with the rest obtained from reference TRBV30 and TRBJ1-1, is as follows: SQTIHQWPATLVQPVGSPLSLECTVEGTSNPNLYWYRQAAGRGLQLLFYSVGIGQISSEVPQNLSASRPQDRQFILSSKKLLLSDSGFYLCAWSRTAEAFFGQGTRLTVV.

Details on this clonotype: A much larger clone differs from this one at a single base, so this may be a read error. The chain couples TRBV4-2 to TRBJ1-1; 9 bases agree with TRBD1. The length of the CDR3 is 17 residues. Germline V gene lookup returns CDR1 LGHNA and CDR2 YNFKEQ. CDR3 protein: CASSQDSGQGWNTKAFF. DNA of the CDR3: TGTGCCAGCAGCCAAGATTCCGGACAGGGGTGGAACACTAAAGCTTTCTTT.

The chain employs TRBV7-2 and TRBJ2-3, with a possible D match to TRBD2 (6 bases). The CDR3 extends over 14 amino acids. Germline V gene sequence: CDR1 SGHTA, CDR2 FQGNSA. The V end was cut by 1 base, the J end by 8 bases, with 13 bases between. CDR3 sequence: CASSLVEGEGTQYF. The CDR3 nucleotides are TGTGCCAGCAGCTTAGTGGAGGGAGAAGGTACGCAGTATTTT.

This clonotype appeared many times. The chain uses TRBV28 and TRBJ2-4, with D hard to call. The CDR3 spans 15 residues. Trimming took 5 bases from V and 1 from J, leaving 12 bases between them. CDR1 is MDHEN, CDR2 SYDVKM, per germline. Here the CDR3 reads CASSLTAVAKNIQYF. The CDR3 DNA reads as TGTGCCAGCAGTCTGACTGCAGTGGCCAAAAACATTCAGTACTTC.

This clonotype was detected ten times or more. This sequence joins TRBV28 and TRBJ2-5; 7 bases align to TRBD1. From germline, CDR1 is MDHEN and CDR2 SYDVKM. The CDR3 is 12 residues long. The trim removed 6 bases at V and 14 bases at J, leaving 12 bases unmatched. CDR3 in amino acids: CASRPQTGQKYF. CDR3 DNA: TGTGCCAGCAGGCCGCAAACGGGACAGAAATACTTC. Based on the CDR3 plus reference TRBV28 and TRBJ2-5, the full variable domain is DVKVTQSSRYLVKRTGEKVFLECVQDMDHENMFWYRQDPGLGLRLIYFSYDVKMKEKGDIPEGYSVSREKKERFSLILESASTNQTSMYLCASRPQTGQKYFGPGTRLLVL.

This clonotype came up many times. This rearrangement joins TRBV6-6 to TRBJ1-3; the D is unclear. V gave up 2 bases and J gave up 3 bases, with 8 bases separating them. The CDR3 is 14 amino acids. Germline CDR1 is MNHNY and CDR2 is SVGAGI (reference sequence). Here the CDR3 DNA reads TGTGCCAGCAGTTACCGGCCAATTGGAAACACCATATATTTT. Amino acid sequence: CASSYRPIGNTIYF.

For this clonotype: Just one base apart from a much larger clone, this may be a read error. The chain links TRBV7-9 to TRBJ2-3, with D maybe TRBD2 (5 bases). This CDR3 comprises 14 residues. V was pared by 9 bases and J by 0 bases, with 13 bases between. CDR1 and CDR2 from the germline V gene are SEHNR and FQNEAQ (reference sequence). The CDR3 DNA follows: TGTGCCAGTAGGGAGTCCCCCAGCACAGATACGCAGTATTTT. It specifies CASRESPSTDTQYF.

This clonotype appeared a few times. The chain has TRBV29-1 and TRBJ2-3, with 9 positions matching TRBD2. The CDR3 loop spans 14 amino acids. V was clipped by 6 bases and J by 4 bases; unmatched bases: 8. The germline V gene encodes CDR1 SQVTM and CDR2 ANQGSEA. This CDR3 is CSVISGSEADTQYF. The CDR3 bases are TGCAGCGTCATTAGCGGGAGTGAGGCAGATACGCAGTATTTT.

V usage is TRBV7-9 and J usage is TRBJ1-3, with 7 nucleotides matching TRBD1. The ends lost 2 bases at V and 5 bases at J; junction bases unmatched: 15. The germline CDR1 and CDR2 sequences are SEHNR and FQNEAQ (reference sequence). The CDR3 covers 18 residues. The CDR3 DNA follows: TGTGCCAGCAGCTTACATTCGAAGACAGGGAAGGGTAGAAACACCATATATTTT. Its protein product is CASSLHSKTGKGRNTIYF.

The table lists this clonotype with many counts. The gene calls are TRBV6-2 or TRBV6-3 and TRBJ2-2; 8 nucleotides agree with TRBD2. The CDR3 runs to 14 residues. V dropped 9 bases and J dropped 3; count of bases not matched to a gene: 6. Germline CDR1 reads MNHEY; CDR2 reads SVGEGT. The CDR3 here is CARREREYTGELFF. CDR3 bases: TGTGCCAGGAGGGAGCGGGAGTACACCGGGGAGCTGTTTTTT.

This clonotype showed up many times. This rearrangement joins TRBV27 to TRBJ1-2; 7 nucleotides line up with TRBD1. Germline CDR1 reads MNHEY; CDR2 reads SMNVEV (reference sequence). Trimming removed 9 bases from V and 5 bases from J; junction bases left unmatched: 6. The CDR3 runs 12 residues. CDR3 protein: CAREGAGYGYTF. The CDR3 nucleotides read TGTGCCAGAGAGGGGGCGGGGTATGGCTACACCTTC.

This clonotype was recorded many times. This chain links TRBV20-1 with TRBJ2-5; no definite D call. The length of the CDR3 is 12 residues. Trimming cost V 3 bases and J 4 bases, with 9 bases left between them. CDR1 is DFQATT and CDR2 is SNEGSKA in the germline V gene (reference sequence). CDR3 protein: CSARAVSETQYF. CDR3 DNA: TGCAGTGCTAGGGCAGTTTCAGAGACCCAGTACTTC.

Details on this clonotype: A much bigger clone sits one base away, suggesting this may be a read error. The rearrangement uses TRBV7-6 and TRBJ2-1, with D tentatively TRBD2 (6 bases). The V end was cut by 2 bases, the J end by 9 bases, with 23 bases between. The germline V gene has CDR1 SGHVS and CDR2 FNYEAQ. This CDR3 has 17 residues. The CDR3 nucleotides are TGTGCCAGCAGCTTATATGGCCTAACGGGAGAAATTGGTGAGCAGTTCTTC. As protein: CASSLYGLTGEIGEQFF.

V usage is TRBV11-2 and J usage is TRBJ2-1; 9 bases map to TRBD2. The germline CDR1 and CDR2 sequences are SGHAT and FQNNGV. With 6 bases clipped from V and 9 bases from J, the junction kept 15 bases outside the gene matches. This CDR3 region has 16 residues. In DNA, the CDR3 is TGTGCCAGCAGAAAATTTAGCGGGAGCGGGAGGAGTGAGCAGTTCTTC. Protein: CASRKFSGSGRSEQFF. Looking up the rest from reference TRBV11-2 and TRBJ2-1 gives the full variable domain: EAGVAQSPRYKIIEKRQSVAFWCNPISGHATLYWYQQILGQGPKLLIQFQNNGVVDDSQLPKDRFSAERLKGVDSTLKIQPAKLEDSAVYLCASRKFSGSGRSEQFFGPGTRLTVL.

With regard to this clonotype: One base away lies a much larger clone, so this may be a sequencing read error. The V and J genes are TRBV24-1 and TRBJ1-2; D gene uncertain. Germline V CDR1 and CDR2: KGHDR, SFDVKD. The CDR3 runs 14 residues. V lost 7 bases and J 2 bases, leaving 13 bases between the germline ends. The CDR3 DNA is TGTGCCACCAGCGGTGTGGAAACAAACTATGGCTACACCTTC. Translating it yields CATSGVETNYGYTF.

Ten or more counts support this clonotype. CDR3 nucleotide sequence: TGTGCCAGCAGTGAGAAGGGACCCCGGAATCAGCCCCAGCATTTT. Its translation is CASSEKGPRNQPQHF. This chain connects TRBV25-1 to TRBJ1-5; the D gene is possibly TRBD1 (5 bases). Deletions cut 3 bases from V and 4 bases from J, with 13 bases between. CDR1 MGHDK and CDR2 SYGVNS come from the germline V gene. The CDR3 loop spans 15 amino acids.